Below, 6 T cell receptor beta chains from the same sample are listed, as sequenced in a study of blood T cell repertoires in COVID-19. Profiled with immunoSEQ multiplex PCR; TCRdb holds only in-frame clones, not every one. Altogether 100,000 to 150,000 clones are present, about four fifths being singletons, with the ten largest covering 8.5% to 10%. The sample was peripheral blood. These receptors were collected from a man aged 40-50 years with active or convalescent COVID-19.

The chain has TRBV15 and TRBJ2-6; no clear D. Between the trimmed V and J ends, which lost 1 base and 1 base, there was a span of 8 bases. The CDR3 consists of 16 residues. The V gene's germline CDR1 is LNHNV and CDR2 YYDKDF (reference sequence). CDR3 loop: CATSRVPGSGANVLTF. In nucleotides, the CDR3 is TGTGCCACCAGCAGAGTACCCGGTTCTGGGGCCAACGTCCTGACTTTC.

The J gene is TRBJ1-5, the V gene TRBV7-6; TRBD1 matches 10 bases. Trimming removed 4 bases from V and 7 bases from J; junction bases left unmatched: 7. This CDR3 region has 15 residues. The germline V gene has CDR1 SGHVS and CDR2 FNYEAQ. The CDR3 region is CASSSTGGAGQPQHF. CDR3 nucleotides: TGTGCCAGCAGCTCGACAGGGGGCGCGGGGCAGCCCCAGCATTTT.

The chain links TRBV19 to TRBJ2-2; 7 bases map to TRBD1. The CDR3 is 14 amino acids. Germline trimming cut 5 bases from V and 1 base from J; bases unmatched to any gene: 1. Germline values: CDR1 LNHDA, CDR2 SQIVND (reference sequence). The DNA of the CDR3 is TGTGCCAGTAGTCGACAGGGGAACACCGGGGAGCTGTTTTTT. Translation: CASSRQGNTGELFF.

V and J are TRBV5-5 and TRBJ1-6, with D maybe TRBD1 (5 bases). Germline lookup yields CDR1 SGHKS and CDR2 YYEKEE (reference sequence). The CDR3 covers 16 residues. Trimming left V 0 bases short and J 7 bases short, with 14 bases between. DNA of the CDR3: TGTGCCAGCAGCTTGGGTGGCGGGACTGGGAATTCACCCCTCCACTTT. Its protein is CASSLGGGTGNSPLHF.

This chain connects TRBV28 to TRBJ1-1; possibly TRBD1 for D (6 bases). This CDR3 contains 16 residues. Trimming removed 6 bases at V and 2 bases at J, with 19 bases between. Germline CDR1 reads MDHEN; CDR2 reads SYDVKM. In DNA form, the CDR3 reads TGTGCCAGCAGCCCCCCGGGAGGGGGGCCCAACACTGAAGCTTTCTTT. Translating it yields CASSPPGGGPNTEAFF.

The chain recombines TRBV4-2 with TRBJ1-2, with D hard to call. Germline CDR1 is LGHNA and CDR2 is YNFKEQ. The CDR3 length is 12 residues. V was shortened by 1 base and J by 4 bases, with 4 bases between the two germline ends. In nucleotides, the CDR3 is TGTGCCAGCAGCCAAGGTATCTATGGCTACACCTTC. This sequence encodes CASSQGIYGYTF.